A selection of T cell receptor beta chains follows, all from one sample in a study of blood T cell repertoires in COVID-19. TCRdb keeps only in-frame clones here, not all; method: immunoSEQ multiplex PCR. The table shows 90,000 or so clones, with around 79% occurring only once. Sequencing was performed on peripheral blood. All receptors derive from a human donor in a cohort sampled during active COVID-19. Both conserved end residues are trimmed from each CDR3. Not every row has a clone size; where given, it reads once, few, many or a size class.

clone_size	v_call	j_call	cdr3_aa
few	TRBV4-1	TRBJ2-2	ASSQVAGGTSGAGELF
NA	TRBV19	TRBJ1-5	ASSTGGYSNQPQH
NA	TRBV6-5	TRBJ1-4	ASRDRTTNEKLF
few	TRBV12-3/TRBV12-4	TRBJ1-2	ASSRRVVGYT
NA	TRBV12-3/TRBV12-4	TRBJ1-1	ASSRGQRTEAF
few	TRBV4-3	TRBJ2-7	ASSPATSVPGQY
NA	TRBV7-2	TRBJ2-3	ASSLGLLTDTQY
NA	TRBV28	TRBJ2-7	ASSPLQGREYEQY
few	TRBV28	TRBJ2-2	ASSTAGTSTGELF
NA	TRBV24-1	TRBJ1-5	ATASGNQPQH
NA	TRBV3-1/TRBV3-2	TRBJ2-3	ASSQDRAGGRDTQY
NA	TRBV9	TRBJ1-6	ASSSHSSYNSPLH
NA	TRBV6-6	TRBJ1-2	ASSSVNYGYT
NA	TRBV27	TRBJ2-1	ASSIAGSSYNEQF
few	TRBV15	TRBJ2-1	ATSRVLAYNEQF
NA	TRBV28	TRBJ2-3	ASIKRQGVTDTQY
NA	TRBV5-6	TRBJ2-7	ASTQGDRVYEQY
NA	TRBV18	TRBJ1-5	ASSAGTGGEQPQH
NA	TRBV28	TRBJ1-6	ASSPPGGWVGGDNSPLH
NA	TRBV5-5	TRBJ2-1	ASSRLAGGVSYNEQF
NA	TRBV27	TRBJ2-7	ASSPWTGSYEQY
NA	TRBV7-2	TRBJ2-5	ASSFQPGQQETQY
NA	TRBV19	TRBJ2-1	ASSPGTGGSYNEQF
few	TRBV9	TRBJ1-3	ASSVDRADTIY
few	TRBV7-8	TRBJ1-6	ASSLTGGNNSPLH
NA	TRBV3-1/TRBV3-2	TRBJ1-2	ASSLRDSGTYGYT
NA	TRBV5-1	TRBJ1-1	ASSTEARGTEAF
many	TRBV6-5	TRBJ1-2	ASSYYPTGGYT
NA	TRBV6-2/TRBV6-3	TRBJ2-7	ASSFQDPRREQY
NA	TRBV3-1/TRBV3-2	TRBJ2-2	ASSQDTGQGACAGELF
once	TRBV4-3	TRBJ2-2	ASSQDERGTGELF
NA	TRBV5-1	TRBJ2-1	ASSLGRGRYNEQF
few	TRBV28	TRBJ2-5	ASSFLAGGMETQY
NA	TRBV6-4	TRBJ2-1	ASSDTGGASNEQF
NA	TRBV3-1/TRBV3-2	TRBJ1-4	ASRWGEKDEKLF
NA	TRBV5-5	TRBJ2-3	ASSMLLAGGADTQY
NA	TRBV5-1	TRBJ1-6	ASSYGQAFSESPLH
NA	TRBV25-1	TRBJ2-7	ASSEYWQGTYEQY
NA	TRBV21-1	TRBJ2-6	ASSKTSGSGGANVLT
few	TRBV14	TRBJ1-1	ASSQQGDTEAF
NA	TRBV10-1	TRBJ2-3	ASRAGLAGTDTQY
NA	TRBV5-1	TRBJ2-3	ASRPEQGTDTQY
NA	TRBV5-1	TRBJ2-7	ASSGGQGIGEQY
NA	TRBV19	TRBJ2-7	ASSIGGLGTYEQY
NA	TRBV11-2	TRBJ2-2	ASSSTGGRETGELF
NA	TRBV25-1	TRBJ2-1	ASSGTSGNEQF
few	TRBV4-1	TRBJ2-7	ASSQDLQRETSYEQY
NA	TRBV6-6	TRBJ1-5	ASSPWTGGSSLLGNQPQH
NA	TRBV6-5	TRBJ2-3	ASSYTGPTDTQY
NA	TRBV3-1/TRBV3-2	TRBJ2-2	ASSWVAENTGELF
NA	TRBV19	TRBJ2-3	ASSTRGGANTQY
NA	TRBV2	TRBJ1-5	ASSRGRDVHQPQH
few	TRBV18	TRBJ2-3	ASSPNSPGASDTQY
NA	TRBV7-2	TRBJ2-7	ASSLVPSGLYEQY
NA	TRBV5-1	TRBJ2-5	ASSLGQGVETQY